This T cell receptor beta chain was found in a study of metastatic and nonmetastatic thyroid tumors. Authors' data handling: It was from CDR3 differences across clinicopathological groups that a distant-metastasis classifier for papillary thyroid cancer was built. TCRdb reprocessed the PCR reads using MiXCR. The V and J calls reflect TCRdb's pipeline rather than the authors' work. The sample has 2,000 to 2,500 clones, around 24% seen once. Until they underwent thyroid surgery, no patient had received any treatment. CDR1 and CDR2 (germline): SNHLY, FYNNEI. The CDR3 has 13 residues. V shed 9 bases and J shed 3 bases, with 15 bases lying between them.

The receptor comes from a male donor with papillary thyroid cancer or a benign thyroid nodule (not recorded which). Some clones in this sample may be carry-over from other donors' samples. The chain carries TRBV2 and TRBJ2-7; D assignment may be TRBD1 or TRBD2 (5 bases each). The sequenced sample was adjacent normal tissue. The CDR3, as DNA: TGTGCCAGTCTGGGACGGGCCTTCTACGAGCAGTACTTC. It translates to CASLGRAFYEQYF.